A single sample is the source of the 24 T cell receptor beta chains below, sequenced in a study of cytotoxic CD8 clonotypes in ibrutinib-treated CLL. Assay used: immunoSEQ multiplex PCR; TCRdb lists only in-frame clones, some missing. This table has about 160,000 clones, 81% appearing once. The sequenced sample was PBMCs, obtained after 12 months of ibrutinib treatment. Source of these receptors: a human donor with chronic lymphocytic leukemia.

The chain links TRBV4-3 to TRBJ2-7; the match to TRBD1 covers 10 bases. The germline V gene has CDR1 LGHNA and CDR2 YSLEER. V lost 4 bases and J lost 2; bases outside the gene matches: 11. This CDR3 comprises 17 residues. CDR3 sequence: CASSLAPGQGGTYEQYF. CDR3 bases: TGCGCCAGCAGCCTAGCACCCGGACAGGGGGGTACCTACGAGCAGTACTTC.

This chain uses TRBV7-2 with TRBJ1-1; maybe TRBD1 (5 bases). This CDR3 has 13 residues. V was clipped by 4 bases and J by 8 bases, with 14 bases between them. The V gene's germline CDR1 is SGHTA and CDR2 FQGNSA. The CDR3 sequence is CASSSSGFWEAFF. The CDR3 nucleotides read TGTGCCAGCAGCTCATCAGGGTTTTGGGAAGCTTTCTTT. Using reference TRBV7-2 and TRBJ1-1 for the parts outside the CDR3, the full variable domain is GAGVSQSPSNKVTEKGKDVELRCDPISGHTALYWYRQSLGQGLEFLIYFQGNSAPDKSGLPSDRFSAERTGGSVSTLTIQRTQQEDSAVYLCASSSSGFWEAFFGQGTRLTVV.

The gene calls are TRBV7-7 and TRBJ2-1; the D is unclear. The V and J ends lost 4 bases and 5 bases respectively, with 9 bases between them. The length of the CDR3 is 13 residues. Germline assignment: CDR1 SSHAT and CDR2 FNYEAQ (reference sequence). The CDR3 DNA reads as TGTGCCAGCAGCTCGGACGCCAACAATGAGCAGTTCTTC. It is translated as CASSSDANNEQFF.

In its sample, this clone was seen a few times. This CDR3 reads CASTVVGTGELFF. For the CDR3, the DNA is TGCGCCAGCACCGTGGTGGGGACCGGGGAGCTGTTTTTT. The genes are TRBV5-1 and TRBJ2-2; no clear D. V dropped 6 bases and J dropped 5 bases, with 11 bases sitting between them. This CDR3 region has 13 residues. Germline V gene sequence: CDR1 SGHRS, CDR2 YFSETQ.

The gene calls are TRBV19 and TRBJ2-7; 10 nucleotides agree with TRBD1. CDR3 length: 14 residues. V shed 7 bases and J 0 bases; nucleotides not matched to a gene: 3. The V gene's germline CDR1 is LNHDA and CDR2 SQIVND (reference sequence). The CDR3 DNA is TGTGCCAGTAAGGGACAGGGGAGCTCCTACGAGCAGTACTTC. It specifies CASKGQGSSYEQYF.

The V gene is TRBV20-1, the J gene TRBJ1-1; perhaps TRBD1 as D (5 bases). Germline CDR1 reads DFQATT; CDR2 reads SNEGSKA (reference sequence). CDR3 size: 11 residues. V lost 7 bases, J lost 1 base, and 7 bases lay in between. The CDR3 spells CSGTPNTEAFF. The CDR3 DNA is TGCAGTGGGACACCGAACACTGAAGCTTTCTTT.

The rearrangement joins TRBV18 to TRBJ2-1, with 7 positions matching TRBD2. V was clipped by 6 bases and J by 3 bases; unmatched bases: 14. The CDR3 sequence is 17 residues long. Germline V lookup: CDR1 KGHSH, CDR2 LQKENI. The CDR3 DNA sequence: TGTGCCAGCTCCAGAAATCGCGGGGGTCAGCACTACAATGAGCAGTTCTTC. Its translation: CASSRNRGGQHYNEQFF.

This chain uses TRBV4-3 with TRBJ2-6; no definite D call. CDR1 and CDR2 from the germline V gene are LGHNA and YSLEER. Trimming took off 4 bases at V and 4 bases at J, with 14 bases between the two ends. The CDR3 runs 16 residues. In DNA, the CDR3 is TGCGCCAGCAGCCGGGCCGCAGGAGCAGGGGCCAACGTCCTGACTTTC. Amino acid sequence: CASSRAAGAGANVLTF.

This rearrangement joins TRBV6-1 to TRBJ1-1; tentatively, D is TRBD1 (5 bases). Trimming removed 6 bases from V and 8 bases from J, with 19 bases in between. Germline loops: CDR1 MNHNS, CDR2 SASEGT. The CDR3 contains 14 residues. The CDR3 is CASSAGTGIVEAFF. CDR3 sequence (DNA): TGTGCCAGCAGCGCCGGGACTGGGATTGTAGAAGCTTTCTTT.

The chain couples TRBV28 to TRBJ2-5, with D possibly TRBD1 on 5 matching bases. The germline V gene encodes CDR1 MDHEN and CDR2 SYDVKM. The CDR3 is 14 residues long. With 1 base removed from V and 6 bases from J, the gap between germline ends came to 12 bases. CDR3 DNA sequence: TGTGCCAGCAGTTTATTGGGGCAGGGAAAGACCCAGTACTTC. This sequence encodes CASSLLGQGKTQYF.

The J gene is TRBJ1-3, the V gene TRBV9; perhaps TRBD1 as D (5 bases). V lost 5 bases and J 4 bases, leaving 10 bases between the germline ends. The V gene's germline CDR1 is SGDLS and CDR2 YYNGEE. The CDR3 sequence is 13 residues long. The CDR3 here is CASRPEGGNTIYF. The CDR3 DNA reads as TGTGCCAGCAGACCGGAGGGGGGAAACACCATATATTTT.

The CDR3 loop is CASSYRGGGAIETQYF. CDR3 in DNA: TGCGCCAGCAGCTACCGAGGAGGGGGGGCAATCGAGACCCAGTACTTC. The genes are TRBV5-1 and TRBJ2-5, with a tentative D call TRBD2 (7 bases). Germline V gives CDR1 SGHRS, CDR2 YFSETQ. V gave up 3 bases and J gave up 5 bases, with 20 bases separating them. The CDR3 contains 16 residues.

The J gene is TRBJ2-7, the V gene TRBV4-3; no firm D call. From germline, CDR1 is LGHNA and CDR2 YSLEER. CDR3 size: 14 residues. Trimming removed 6 bases from V and 0 bases from J, with 12 bases in between. CDR3 sequence reads: CASRPGGSSYEQYF. CDR3 DNA: TGCGCCAGCAGACCGGGCGGCTCCTCCTACGAGCAGTACTTC.

CDR3 nucleotides: TGTGCCAGCTCACCATACCACGCCAGGGGGCGCACGTTCTCTGGGTGGGGCACTGAAGCTTTCTTT. This translates into CASSPYHARGRTFSGWGTEAFF. V and J are TRBV18 and TRBJ1-1; 8 bases are a match to TRBD1. Germline V CDR1 and CDR2: KGHSH, LQKENI. V lost 2 bases to trimming and J lost 4 bases; unmatched junction nucleotides: 27. The CDR3 loop spans 22 amino acids.

This chain's CDR3 is CASSPLGGKNTEAFF. For the CDR3, the DNA is TGTGCCAGCTCACCTCTGGGGGGGAAGAACACTGAAGCTTTCTTT. This chain connects TRBV18 to TRBJ1-1, with D tentatively TRBD1 (5 bases). Trimming took 3 bases from V and 1 from J, leaving 12 bases between them. In germline, CDR1 is KGHSH, CDR2 LQKENI. This CDR3 is built from 15 residues.

This rearrangement joins TRBV28 to TRBJ1-5, with a possible D match to TRBD1 (5 bases). Germline-derived CDR1 and CDR2 are MDHEN and SYDVKM. Trimming removed 6 bases from V and 0 bases from J, with 24 bases in between. This CDR3 is 19 amino acids long. CDR3 sequence: CASRALTDVIGSSNQPQHF. The DNA for the CDR3 is TGTGCCAGCAGGGCCCTGACAGACGTTATAGGGTCTAGCAATCAGCCCCAGCATTTT.

V is TRBV30 and J is TRBJ1-2; D gene unclear. This CDR3 contains 14 residues. Germline V gives CDR1 GTSNPN, CDR2 SVGIG (reference sequence). V was clipped by 4 bases and J by 4 bases, with 16 bases between them. The CDR3 is CAWTSGRQLYGYTF. Written as DNA, the CDR3 is TGTGCCTGGACCTCGGGCCGTCAGCTCTATGGCTACACCTTC.

The rearrangement links TRBV4-3 to TRBJ2-7, with D perhaps matching TRBD1 (5 bases). Germline CDR1 LGHNA, CDR2 YSLEER. The CDR3 covers 15 residues. V was trimmed by 1 base and J by 0 bases, leaving 10 bases between them. The CDR3 DNA is TGCGCCAGCAGCCAAGGCATCAGGGACTCCTACGAGCAGTACTTC. Encoded protein: CASSQGIRDSYEQYF.

The chain has TRBV6-6 and TRBJ2-7; maybe TRBD1 (6 bases). Germline values: CDR1 MNHNY, CDR2 SVGAGI (reference sequence). This CDR3 has 13 amino acids. V gave up 3 bases and J gave up 1 base, with 7 bases separating them. The chain's CDR3 is CASSYQGSYEQYF. CDR3 sequence (DNA): TGTGCCAGCAGTTATCAGGGGTCCTACGAGCAGTACTTC.

This clone was counted only a few times. The chain has TRBV7-9 and TRBJ1-3, with D unclear. V was shortened by 4 bases and J by 0 bases, with 13 bases between the two germline ends. In germline, CDR1 is SEHNR, CDR2 FQNEAQ (reference sequence). This CDR3 has 16 amino acids. CDR3 sequence: CASSSFATFSGNTIYF. The DNA of the CDR3 is TGTGCCAGCAGCTCCTTCGCCACTTTCTCTGGAAACACCATATATTTT.

The V and J genes are TRBV4-2 and TRBJ1-6; 7 positions match TRBD1. From germline, CDR1 is LGHNA and CDR2 YNFKEQ. The CDR3 length is 15 residues. Trimming at V came to 4 bases and at J to 5 bases, leaving 5 bases not matched to a gene. CDR3 region: CASSRRQGDNSPLHF. CDR3 bases: TGTGCCAGCAGCCGCCGACAGGGTGATAATTCACCCCTCCACTTT.

This chain joins TRBV28 and TRBJ2-3; D gene unclear. Germline-derived CDR1 and CDR2 are MDHEN and SYDVKM. This CDR3 is built from 11 residues. The germline V and J ends were trimmed by 5 bases and 2 bases, with 2 bases remaining between them. Here the CDR3 reads CASSLTDTQYF. The CDR3 DNA sequence: TGTGCCAGCAGTCTCACAGATACGCAGTATTTT.

CDR3 sequence (DNA): TGTGCCAGCAGCAAAGGACTAGCGGGAAACCAAGAGACCCAGTACTTC. It is translated as CASSKGLAGNQETQYF. This chain uses TRBV5-4 with TRBJ2-5, with 12 bases identical to TRBD2. V gave up 4 bases and J gave up 0 bases; unmatched junction bases: 4. Germline assignment: CDR1 SGHNT and CDR2 YYREEE (reference sequence). CDR3 length equals 16 residues.

This rearrangement joins TRBV27 to TRBJ2-1, with D maybe TRBD2 (6 bases). The V end lost 3 bases, the J end lost 4 bases, and 10 bases lay between the germline ends. Germline loops: CDR1 MNHEY, CDR2 SMNVEV (reference sequence). The CDR3 totals 14 residues. CDR3 DNA sequence: TGTGCCAGCAGTTTTTCTAGCGAGTACAATGAGCAGTTCTTC. This encodes CASSFSSEYNEQFF.